This TCR beta chain was sequenced in a study of blood T cell repertoires in COVID-19. Between the trimmed V and J ends, which lost 1 base and 5 bases, there was a span of 8 bases. The CDR3 extends over 13 amino acids. Germline CDR1 LNHDA, CDR2 SQIVND (reference sequence). TCRdb's table, derived via immunoSEQ multiplex PCR, lists solely in-frame clones and lacks some. This table holds around 34,000 clones, 83% found once. The receptor was derived from a man in his fifties with acute or convalescent COVID-19. The genes are TRBV19 and TRBJ1-1; D is unclear. Sample: peripheral blood. The CDR3: CASSIGERTEAFF. The CDR3, as DNA: TGTGCCAGTAGTATAGGGGAGAGGACTGAAGCTTTCTTT.